This T cell receptor beta chain is drawn from a study of Ad26.COV2.S vaccination and SARS-CoV-2 variants. Study-level background: Donor had been placed in the Ad26.COV2.S arm of the COV1001 trial. Ad26.COV2.S given intramuscularly, once or twice 56 days apart.

Described treatment: about 20 received Ad26.COV2.S at low or high dose, single or two shots; several received placebo; per-sample allocation not given. Sampling took place 63 days after the first vaccine or placebo injection. Libraries were prepared by immunoSEQ multiplex PCR; TCRdb keeps only in-frame clonotypes and omits some of them. The profile covers hundreds of thousands of clones, with roughly 90% appearing a single time and approximately 1.5% taken by the ten largest. This CDR3 comprises 13 residues. Trimming removed 2 bases at V and 2 bases at J, with 6 bases between. This clonotype was sampled from a person aged 18 to 59 who received the Ad26.COV2.S COVID-19 vaccine or a placebo. The input for sequencing was peripheral blood, taken in a trial of Ad26.COV2.S vaccine versus placebo. The chain combines TRBV12-3 or TRBV12-4 with TRBJ1-1; D is unclear. As DNA, the CDR3 is TGTGCCAGCAGTTTAAGGTCCAACACTGAAGCTTTCTTT. Amino acid sequence: CASSLRSNTEAFF.